The 25 T cell receptor beta chains reported below all come from one sample, sequenced in a study of T cell changes during pregnancy in multiple sclerosis. Assay used: immunoSEQ multiplex PCR; TCRdb lists only in-frame clones, some missing. The data contain around 70,000 clones, 90% to 95% of them singletons. The material sequenced was peripheral blood, taken in the third trimester of pregnancy. The origin of the receptors is a female donor with multiple sclerosis, enrolled in a pregnancy study.

The gene calls are TRBV14 and TRBJ2-5; D gene unclear. Germline CDR1 is SGHDN and CDR2 is FVKESK. The CDR3 has 14 residues. Trimming removed 5 bases at V and 2 bases at J, with 12 bases between. The DNA of the CDR3 is TGTGCCAGCAGCGCGGTGGCGGAACAAGAGACCCAGTACTTC. Its protein is CASSAVAEQETQYF.

This clone was counted a few times. The chain combines TRBV7-6 with TRBJ1-1, with TRBD1 matching 8 bases. Germline V CDR1 and CDR2: SGHVS, FNYEAQ. This CDR3 has 14 residues. V lost 6 bases and J lost 0; bases outside the gene matches: 3. As DNA, the CDR3 is TGTGCCAGCAGAAAGACAGGGGTGAACACTGAAGCTTTCTTT. It specifies CASRKTGVNTEAFF.

CDR3 in DNA: TGTGCCTGGAGTGTACACTTAGGAGGAACAGGGGGAGAGACCCAGTACTTC. Amino acids: CAWSVHLGGTGGETQYF. The rearrangement joins TRBV30 to TRBJ2-5; 8 nucleotides line up with TRBD1. This CDR3 spans 17 amino acids. Germline V gene sequence: CDR1 GTSNPN, CDR2 SVGIG (reference sequence). J was trimmed by 4 bases and V by 0 bases; bases with no gene match: 13.

The chain links TRBV18 to TRBJ1-2; 10 bases line up with TRBD1. The CDR3 spans 14 residues. Germline CDR1 and CDR2: KGHSH and LQKENI. Trimming cost V 0 bases and J 8 bases; bases outside gene matches: 3. For the CDR3, the DNA is TGTGCCAGCTCACCACCGGGACAGGGGTCCGGCTACACCTTC. The encoded protein is CASSPPGQGSGYTF.

The chain joins TRBV7-6 to TRBJ2-3, with 8 positions matching TRBD1. The CDR3 contains 15 residues. The trim removed 6 bases at V and 4 bases at J, leaving 9 bases unmatched. Germline CDR1 and CDR2: SGHVS and FNYEAQ. CDR3 protein: CASSFTRGQADTQYF. In DNA, the CDR3 is TGTGCCAGCAGTTTTACCAGGGGACAGGCAGATACGCAGTATTTT.

This clone showed up just once. The chain uses TRBV29-1 and TRBJ1-4, with D unclear. Trimming removed 6 bases at V and 0 bases at J, with 5 bases between. Germline V CDR1 and CDR2: SQVTM, ANQGSEA. CDR3 size: 12 residues. This chain's CDR3 is CSVVATNEKLFF. DNA for the CDR3: TGCAGCGTAGTAGCAACTAATGAAAAACTGTTTTTT.

This chain links TRBV9 with TRBJ2-1; 7 bases are shared with TRBD2. Trimming removed 0 bases from V and 2 bases from J; junction bases left unmatched: 8. This CDR3 spans 17 amino acids. In germline, CDR1 is SGDLS, CDR2 YYNGEE. The CDR3 sequence: CASSVEGLADTYNEQFF. As DNA, the CDR3 is TGTGCCAGCAGCGTAGAAGGGCTAGCGGACACCTACAATGAGCAGTTCTTC.

The chain carries TRBV7-3 and TRBJ1-2; D ambiguous. V was clipped by 3 bases and J by 4 bases, with 21 bases between them. This CDR3 has 17 residues. CDR1 and CDR2 from the germline V gene are SGHTA and FQGTGA. CDR3 amino acids: CASSLNNLGGSGYGYTF. DNA of the CDR3: TGTGCCAGCAGCTTGAATAACTTGGGAGGGTCCGGCTATGGCTACACCTTC.

The genes are TRBV19 and TRBJ1-1; TRBD1 aligns across 7 bases. V shed 6 bases, J shed 0 bases, and the junction held 7 bases outside the gene matches. The CDR3 contains 15 residues. The germline V gene has CDR1 LNHDA and CDR2 SQIVND (reference sequence). The CDR3 here is CASRTPGGLNTEAFF. In DNA, the CDR3 is TGTGCCAGTAGGACCCCAGGGGGTCTGAACACTGAAGCTTTCTTT.

The rearrangement uses TRBV6-4 and TRBJ1-2, with 7 bases fitting TRBD1. This CDR3 comprises 15 residues. V was clipped by 5 bases and J by 8 bases; unmatched bases: 14. Germline-derived CDR1 and CDR2 are MRHNA and SNTAGT. The CDR3 protein is CASSQTGTAVRGYTF. The CDR3 bases are TGTGCCAGCAGTCAGACAGGGACGGCCGTGAGGGGCTACACCTTC.

This chain links TRBV7-3 with TRBJ2-3; 9 bases map to TRBD2. V was clipped by 4 bases and J by 8 bases; unmatched bases: 16. CDR1 SGHTA and CDR2 FQGTGA come from the germline V gene. There are 17 residues in the CDR3. This CDR3 is CASSSTAGAGGPITQYF. CDR3 sequence (DNA): TGTGCCAGCAGCTCGACCGCAGGGGCGGGGGGGCCGATTACGCAGTATTTT.

This CDR3 is CASRTSGAGEQFF. CDR3 sequence (DNA): TGTGCCAGCAGGACTAGCGGGGCAGGGGAGCAGTTCTTC. The chain joins TRBV7-2 to TRBJ2-1, with 11 bases aligning to TRBD2. This CDR3 region has 13 residues. Looked up from germline, CDR1 is SGHTA and CDR2 is FQGNSA. J gave up 10 bases and V 6 bases, and 5 bases lay outside the gene matches.

The rearrangement uses TRBV11-3 and TRBJ2-7; TRBD1 might be the D (6 bases). The V end was cut by 1 base, the J end by 6 bases, with 13 bases between. The CDR3 contains 14 residues. The germline V gene has CDR1 SGHNT and CDR2 YENEEA. The chain's CDR3 is CASSLGGQVGEQYF. For the CDR3, the DNA is TGTGCCAGCAGCTTAGGGGGGCAGGTCGGCGAGCAGTACTTC.

V is TRBV27 and J is TRBJ2-1; D is perhaps TRBD2 (7 bases). The germline gives CDR1 MNHEY, CDR2 SMNVEV (reference sequence). The CDR3 contains 16 residues. The V end lost 3 bases, the J end lost 0 bases, and 12 bases lay between the germline ends. The CDR3 DNA is TGTGCCAGCAGTTTCGCGGGGGCGAGCTCCTACAATGAGCAGTTCTTC. Its translation: CASSFAGASSYNEQFF.

V usage is TRBV19 and J usage is TRBJ1-1, with D possibly matching TRBD1 (5 bases). V lost 5 bases to trimming and J lost 1 base, with 11 bases between them. CDR1 and CDR2 (germline): LNHDA, SQIVND (reference sequence). The CDR3 extends over 14 amino acids. CDR3 DNA: TGTGCCAGTAGTGCAGGGTACAAGAACACTGAAGCTTTCTTT. It translates to CASSAGYKNTEAFF.

The chain combines TRBV19 with TRBJ2-2; TRBD2 matches at 12 bases. J lost 4 bases, V lost 6 bases, and 6 bases had no gene match. The CDR3 loop spans 16 amino acids. Germline V gene data show CDR1 as LNHDA and CDR2 as SQIVND (reference sequence). CDR3 loop: CASRLLAGGPTGELFF. In nucleotides, the CDR3 is TGTGCCAGTAGGCTTCTAGCGGGGGGGCCCACCGGGGAGCTGTTTTTT.

This chain joins TRBV7-2 and TRBJ2-1; 7 positions match TRBD1. The CDR3 runs 15 residues. The V and J ends lost 7 bases and 2 bases, in that order; junction bases with no gene match: 8. Germline CDR1 reads SGHTA; CDR2 reads FQGNSA. Here the CDR3 reads CASTPTGSPYNEQFF. DNA of the CDR3: TGTGCCAGCACTCCGACAGGGTCCCCCTACAATGAGCAGTTCTTC. Full variable domain (remainder filled in from reference TRBV7-2 and TRBJ2-1): GAGVSQSPSNKVTEKGKDVELRCDPISGHTALYWYRQSLGQGLEFLIYFQGNSAPDKSGLPSDRFSAERTGGSVSTLTIQRTQQEDSAVYLCASTPTGSPYNEQFFGPGTRLTVL.

This CDR3 reads CASSLTPGGDNSPLHF. The CDR3 region has the DNA TGTGCCAGCAGTCTAACGCCCGGGGGGGATAATTCACCCCTCCACTTT. The V and J genes are TRBV27 and TRBJ1-6; maybe TRBD1 (5 bases). Trimming stripped 5 bases from V and 5 bases from J, with 16 bases between. This CDR3 spans 16 amino acids. Germline CDR1 is MNHEY and CDR2 is SMNVEV (reference sequence).

This rearrangement joins TRBV7-3 to TRBJ2-7; 10 nucleotides line up with TRBD1. The CDR3 extends over 14 amino acids. Looked up from germline, CDR1 is SGHTA and CDR2 is FQGTGA. V shed 6 bases, J shed 7 bases, and the junction held 9 bases outside the gene matches. CDR3: CASRVTGGAGEQYF. The CDR3 DNA is TGTGCCAGCAGGGTGACAGGGGGCGCGGGTGAGCAGTACTTC.

This clone appeared a single time. The chain employs TRBV9 and TRBJ2-1; 9 bases map to TRBD2. There are 16 residues in the CDR3. V lost 0 bases to trimming and J lost 5 bases; unmatched junction nucleotides: 6. Germline-derived CDR1 and CDR2 are SGDLS and YYNGEE. The CDR3 here is CASSVEGTSRHNEQFF. The CDR3 nucleotides read TGTGCCAGCAGCGTAGAGGGGACTAGCAGGCACAATGAGCAGTTCTTC.

This clone was recorded once. V gene TRBV19 combines with J gene TRBJ1-4, with 11 bases lining up with TRBD1. The germline V gene encodes CDR1 LNHDA and CDR2 SQIVND (reference sequence). CDR3 length equals 14 residues. The ends lost 5 bases at V and 7 bases at J; junction bases unmatched: 3. The CDR3 DNA is TGTGCCAGTAGTGCGGGACAGGGGGGTGAAAAACTGTTTTTT. Its protein product is CASSAGQGGEKLFF.

This rearrangement joins TRBV5-4 to TRBJ1-1, with D possibly matching TRBD1 (5 bases). V was cut by 1 base and J by 4 bases, with 14 bases left in between. This CDR3 has 15 amino acids. The germline CDR1 and CDR2 sequences are SGHNT and YYREEE (reference sequence). CDR3 sequence reads: CASSLTSPQGTEAFF. The DNA for the CDR3 is TGTGCCAGCAGCTTGACGAGTCCCCAGGGCACTGAAGCTTTCTTT. Complete variable domain (other parts from reference TRBV5-4 and TRBJ1-1): ETGVTQSPTHLIKTRGQQVTLRCSSQSGHNTVSWYQQALGQGPQFIFQYYREEENGRGNFPPRFSGLQFPNYSSELNVNALELDDSALYLCASSLTSPQGTEAFFGQGTRLTVV.

The chain employs TRBV30 and TRBJ2-2; D uncertain. Deletions cut 3 bases from V and 4 bases from J, with 15 bases between. Looked up from germline, CDR1 is GTSNPN and CDR2 is SVGIG (reference sequence). The CDR3 is 15 amino acids. The CDR3 loop is CAWRPSNLLTGELFF. CDR3 bases: TGTGCCTGGAGACCCTCTAACCTCCTCACCGGGGAGCTGTTTTTT. The full variable domain, in which reference TRBV30 and TRBJ2-2 provide the parts outside the CDR3, is SQTIHQWPATLVQPVGSPLSLECTVEGTSNPNLYWYRQAAGRGLQLLFYSVGIGQISSEVPQNLSASRPQDRQFILSSKKLLLSDSGFYLCAWRPSNLLTGELFFGEGSRLTVL.

The chain carries TRBV7-3 and TRBJ2-1; 8 nucleotides match TRBD1. CDR1 is SGHTA, CDR2 FQGTGA, per germline. The CDR3 covers 16 residues. J was trimmed by 3 bases and V by 2 bases; bases with no gene match: 6. The CDR3 DNA reads TGTGCCAGCAGCTTAGGTTCAGGGGGCGGCTACAATGAGCAGTTCTTC. It translates to CASSLGSGGGYNEQFF. The entire variable domain, with the rest obtained from reference TRBV7-3 and TRBJ2-1, is as follows: GAGVSQTPSNKVTEKGKYVELRCDPISGHTALYWYRQSLGQGPEFLIYFQGTGAADDSGLPNDRFFAVRPEGSVSTLKIQRTERGDSAVYLCASSLGSGGGYNEQFFGPGTRLTVL.

The rearrangement uses TRBV2 and TRBJ1-1; 7 bases match TRBD1. CDR1 and CDR2 (germline): SNHLY, FYNNEI. V lost 4 bases and J lost 4; bases outside the gene matches: 6. The CDR3 consists of 14 residues. As DNA, the CDR3 is TGTGCCAGCAGTGGGTCAGGGGGTCGCACTGAAGCTTTCTTT. Its translation: CASSGSGGRTEAFF. The full variable domain, its missing parts supplied by reference TRBV2 and TRBJ1-1, is EPEVTQTPSHQVTQMGQEVILRCVPISNHLYFYWYRQILGQKVEFLVSFYNNEISEKSEIFDDQFSVERPDGSNFTLKIRSTKLEDSAMYFCASSGSGGRTEAFFGQGTRLTVV.